This TCR beta chain originates from a study of shared clonotypes between healthy human individuals. Whole-study results and caveats: The expectation was that sequencing depth would affect clonotype sharing among donors.

When samples were unsorted, about 90 million PBMCs were used for genomic DNA. This clone came up many times. The antigen is undetermined. The assay was carried out at the deep level. Using immunoSEQ multiplex PCR, the repertoire was profiled, and TCRdb retains in-frame clones only, with some absent. The sample lists roughly 95,000 clones; roughly half were seen once. The CDR3 contains 15 residues. Germline V gives CDR1 SGDLS, CDR2 YYNGEE. Trimming took off 0 bases at V and 2 bases at J, with 12 bases between the two ends. The receptor's source is a woman aged 40 to 50 in good health. Some clones in this sample may be carry-over from other donors' samples. The sample comprised PBMCs. The chain is built from TRBV9 and TRBJ2-7, with a tentative D call TRBD1 (5 bases). The CDR3 reads CASSVAGLGAYEQYF. The CDR3 nucleotides are TGTGCCAGCAGCGTAGCTGGCCTAGGGGCCTACGAGCAGTACTTC.